Shown below are 22 T cell receptor beta chains from a single sample sequenced in a study of blood T cell repertoires in COVID-19. Sequencing was performed with immunoSEQ multiplex PCR; in TCRdb, only in-frame clones are kept and a portion is missing. The data contain around 63,000 clones, approximately 91% of them singletons. The sample was peripheral blood. All receptors derive from a man between 50 and 59 years old with active COVID-19.

The rearrangement joins TRBV11-3 to TRBJ2-7; D is perhaps TRBD2 (7 bases). With 3 bases removed from V and 4 bases from J, the gap between germline ends came to 13 bases. CDR1 is SGHNT, CDR2 YENEEA, per germline. This CDR3 region has 14 residues. The CDR3 loop is CASSFGGPQYEQYF. The CDR3 nucleotides read TGTGCCAGCAGCTTCGGGGGGCCTCAATACGAGCAGTACTTC.

The DNA for the CDR3 is TGTGCCAGCAGCCCCGGGGTGAACACTGAAGCTTTCTTT. Its protein is CASSPGVNTEAFF. The V and J genes are TRBV3-1 (or the pseudogene TRBV3-2) and TRBJ1-1; no firm D call. Trimming pared 4 bases from V and 0 bases from J, leaving 6 bases between. CDR3 length: 13 residues. Germline assignment: CDR1 LGHDT and CDR2 YNNKEL (reference sequence).

Written as DNA, the CDR3 is TGTGCCAGCAGTTCGGGACAGGGGGCCGGGGAGCTGTTTTTT. Its protein product is CASSSGQGAGELFF. This sequence joins TRBV11-2 and TRBJ2-2, with 11 bases lining up with TRBD1. The CDR3 covers 14 residues. The trim removed 6 bases at V and 6 bases at J, leaving 3 bases unmatched. From germline, CDR1 is SGHAT and CDR2 FQNNGV.

The chain recombines TRBV24-1 with TRBJ2-5; D is possibly TRBD2 (6 bases). The germline V gene encodes CDR1 KGHDR and CDR2 SFDVKD. The CDR3 is 13 residues long. The V gene lost 2 bases and the J gene lost 5 bases, with 8 bases spanning the gap. The DNA of the CDR3 is TGTGCCACCAGTGATTATGCGGGGGAGACCCAGTACTTC. It encodes CATSDYAGETQYF.

The CDR3 DNA reads TGTGCCAGCAGCCACGGACTAGCGGGGGGGCTAGAGGCGCAGTATTTT. Protein: CASSHGLAGGLEAQYF. The chain employs TRBV11-3 and TRBJ2-3, with 15 positions matching TRBD2. Per germline, CDR1 SGHNT and CDR2 YENEEA. The CDR3 length is 16 residues. Trimming removed 5 bases from V and 10 bases from J; junction bases left unmatched: 10.

This clone appeared a single time. This chain joins TRBV18 and TRBJ1-1; 8 positions match TRBD1. V shed 3 bases and J 6 bases; nucleotides not matched to a gene: 9. Germline CDR1 is KGHSH and CDR2 is LQKENI. The CDR3 loop spans 15 amino acids. The CDR3 is CASSPIRGLGPEAFF. The CDR3 region has the DNA TGTGCCAGCTCACCGATCAGGGGGCTAGGGCCTGAAGCTTTCTTT.

This clone was counted a single time. The V and J genes are TRBV3-1 (or the pseudogene TRBV3-2) and TRBJ2-7; perhaps TRBD2 as D (6 bases). Trimming removed 5 bases at V and 5 bases at J, with 19 bases between. The germline V gene has CDR1 LGHDT and CDR2 YNNKEL (reference sequence). The CDR3 extends over 15 amino acids. CDR3 bases: TGTGCCAGCAGCGGGCGGGGCCGGTATTCTCACGAGCAGTACTTC. It translates to CASSGRGRYSHEQYF.

The rearrangement uses TRBV5-5 and TRBJ1-2; tentative D call: TRBD1 (6 bases). This CDR3 is built from 14 residues. The V end was cut by 7 bases, the J end by 4 bases, with 17 bases between. Per the germline V gene, CDR1 is SGHKS and CDR2 is YYEKEE (reference sequence). CDR3 nucleotide sequence: TGTGCCAGCTCCCTATCGGGGGGCTCCTATGGCTACACCTTC. Amino acids: CASSLSGGSYGYTF.

The chain recombines TRBV3-1 (or the pseudogene TRBV3-2) with TRBJ1-4; no firm D call. Germline loops: CDR1 LGHDT, CDR2 YNNKEL (reference sequence). V lost 1 base, J lost 8 bases, and 8 bases lay in between. The CDR3 consists of 13 residues. CDR3 sequence reads: CASSQGSGEKLFF. Written as DNA, the CDR3 is TGTGCCAGCAGCCAAGGTAGCGGGGAAAAACTGTTTTTT.

V usage is TRBV6-5 and J usage is TRBJ2-6; 8 nucleotides agree with TRBD1. The trim removed 10 bases at V and 2 bases at J, leaving 7 bases unmatched. In germline, CDR1 is MNHEY, CDR2 SVGAGI. There are 15 residues in the CDR3. The CDR3 here is CATGQGSAGANVLTF. The CDR3 DNA reads as TGTGCCACTGGACAGGGATCGGCTGGGGCCAACGTCCTGACTTTC.

This clone is a singleton in its sample. The chain is built from TRBV7-2 and TRBJ1-4; D might be TRBD1 (5 bases). Trimming stripped 1 base from V and 0 bases from J, with 6 bases between. Germline V lookup: CDR1 SGHTA, CDR2 FQGNSA. The CDR3 is 15 amino acids. CDR3 nucleotides: TGTGCCAGCAGCTTAGGACAGTCAACTAATGAAAAACTGTTTTTT. As protein: CASSLGQSTNEKLFF.

The CDR3 DNA sequence: TGCGCCAGCAGCTTGGTGGCAGGCGAGGGGAACACTGAAGCTTTCTTT. This gives the protein CASSLVAGEGNTEAFF. V gene TRBV5-1 combines with J gene TRBJ1-1, with D unresolved. CDR1 and CDR2 (germline): SGHRS, YFSETQ. Trimming removed 0 bases at V and 1 base at J, with 13 bases between. The CDR3 length is 16 residues.

The chain has TRBV30 and TRBJ2-5; 8 nucleotides align to TRBD2. With 2 bases clipped from V and 4 bases from J, the junction kept 6 bases outside the gene matches. The length of the CDR3 is 14 residues. The germline V gene has CDR1 GTSNPN and CDR2 SVGIG (reference sequence). CDR3 coding DNA: TGTGCCTGGAGTACGGGGGGGCTGGGAGAGACCCAGTACTTC. It codes for CAWSTGGLGETQYF.

This CDR3 reads CASSQLLAGGTDTQYF. CDR3 DNA sequence: TGTGCCAGCAGCCAACTACTAGCGGGGGGAACAGATACGCAGTATTTT. The chain recombines TRBV3-1 (or the pseudogene TRBV3-2) with TRBJ2-3; 12 positions agree with TRBD2. Germline assignment: CDR1 LGHDT and CDR2 YNNKEL (reference sequence). The CDR3 is 16 residues long. J lost 3 bases, V lost 2 bases, and 3 bases had no gene match.

This clone occurred a few times. This chain joins TRBV29-1 and TRBJ1-3; D possibly corresponds to TRBD1 (5 bases). V lost 0 bases to trimming and J lost 1 base, with 13 bases between them. The CDR3 sequence is 16 residues long. Germline CDR1 SQVTM, CDR2 ANQGSEA. The CDR3 loop is CSVEDYGQGSGNTIYF. The DNA for the CDR3 is TGCAGCGTTGAAGACTACGGTCAGGGTTCTGGAAACACCATATATTTT.

The chain employs TRBV9 and TRBJ1-6; D unresolved. Germline assignment: CDR1 SGDLS and CDR2 YYNGEE. V was cut by 4 bases and J by 0 bases, with 11 bases left in between. The CDR3 covers 16 residues. The CDR3 nucleotides are TGTGCCAGCAGCCCCAGGTTGAGCTCCTATAATTCACCCCTCCACTTT. Protein: CASSPRLSSYNSPLHF. The full variable domain, with the rest looked up from reference TRBV9 and TRBJ1-6, is DSGVTQTPKHLITATGQRVTLRCSPRSGDLSVYWYQQSLDQGLQFLIQYYNGEERAKGNILERFSAQQFPDLHSELNLSSLELGDSALYFCASSPRLSSYNSPLHFGNGTRLTVT.

This chain uses TRBV6-1 with TRBJ2-5, with 12 bases lining up with TRBD2. Unmatched junction bases numbered 7, after V lost 4 bases and J lost 4 bases. The CDR3 extends over 16 amino acids. Per germline, CDR1 MNHNS and CDR2 SASEGT. DNA of the CDR3: TGTGCCAGCAGTGCAACTAGCGGGGGGATTAGAGAGACCCAGTACTTC. Translating it yields CASSATSGGIRETQYF.

CDR3 amino acids: CASSKVRRRAFF. CDR3 sequence (DNA): TGTGCCAGCAGCAAGGTTCGCCGGAGAGCTTTCTTT. The V gene is TRBV21-1, the J gene TRBJ1-1. TRBV21-1 is shown as a pseudogene. The CDR3 has 12 residues.

This chain connects TRBV6-5 to TRBJ2-7; 9 bases agree with TRBD1. The V segment lost 4 bases and the J segment 5 bases; nucleotides outside the gene matches: 9. There are 15 residues in the CDR3. Germline V lookup: CDR1 MNHEY, CDR2 SVGAGI. CDR3 protein: CASSSPGQGFHEQYF. The CDR3 DNA is TGTGCCAGCAGTTCGCCGGGACAGGGCTTCCACGAGCAGTACTTC.

V gene TRBV30 combines with J gene TRBJ2-1, with a weak D call TRBD1 (5 bases). The CDR3 covers 18 residues. Germline CDR1 reads GTSNPN; CDR2 reads SVGIG (reference sequence). V lost 3 bases and J 2 bases, leaving 23 bases between the germline ends. The CDR3 nucleotides are TGTGCCTGGAGGGACACCAAAAGGGCCCAAGGCCCCTACAATGAGCAGTTCTTC. Translation gives CAWRDTKRAQGPYNEQFF.

V is TRBV7-9 and J is TRBJ2-5; a weak D match, TRBD2 (6 bases). Per germline, CDR1 SEHNR and CDR2 FQNEAQ (reference sequence). Trimming cost V 5 bases and J 2 bases, with 18 bases left between them. The CDR3 spans 16 residues. For the CDR3, the DNA is TGTGCCAGCAGCCGACCGCTGGGAGGTCCTCAAGAGACCCAGTACTTC. This translates into CASSRPLGGPQETQYF.

The chain is built from TRBV18 and TRBJ1-5; TRBD1 agrees at 7 bases. The CDR3 totals 15 residues. The ends lost 4 bases at V and 0 bases at J; junction bases unmatched: 3. Germline lookup yields CDR1 KGHSH and CDR2 LQKENI. CDR3 amino acids: CASSLGQDSNQPQHF. CDR3 nucleotides: TGTGCCAGCTCACTTGGACAGGATAGCAATCAGCCCCAGCATTTT.